The rows below give T cell receptor beta chains drawn from one sample of a study of blood T cell repertoires in COVID-19. Profiled with immunoSEQ multiplex PCR; TCRdb holds only in-frame clones, not every one. The sample has about 140,000 clones, 85% to 90% seen once. The specimen was peripheral blood. Receptors originate from a woman older than 75 with acute or convalescent COVID-19. Both conserved end residues are part of each CDR3. The order of the fields is V gene, D gene, clone size, J gene, CDR3 DNA, CDR3 protein. A D gene is named only where the DNA matches it firmly. Clone size is given for some rows only: seen once, a few or many times, or a class if the clone is expanded.

TRBV27,TRBD1,few,TRBJ1-2,TGTGCCAGCAAACACGGGACAGGCTTAAACTATGGCTACACCTTC,CASKHGTGLNYGYTF
TRBV2,-,-,TRBJ1-1,TGTGCCAGCAGTGAAGGGGGGACACCACGGCTAGAAGCTTTCTTT,CASSEGGTPRLEAFF
TRBV16,-,once,TRBJ1-4,TGTGCCAGCAGCCAAACAGGGTCAACTAATGAAAAACTGTTTTTT,CASSQTGSTNEKLFF
TRBV5-5,TRBD1,-,TRBJ1-1,TGTGCCAGCAGCTTGCGGCAGGGGGGAACTGAAGCTTTCTTT,CASSLRQGGTEAFF
TRBV6-5,-,-,TRBJ1-4,TGTGCCAGCAGTTACTCGTCCAGGAATAATGAAAAACTGTTTTTT,CASSYSSRNNEKLFF
TRBV19,-,-,TRBJ1-1,TGTGCCAGTAGCGTTAACTTCGAAGCTTTCTTT,CASSVNFEAFF
TRBV19,-,-,TRBJ1-3,TGTGCCAGTAGTATAGAAGGGAGCTCTGGAAACACCATATATTTT,CASSIEGSSGNTIYF
TRBV30,TRBD2,-,TRBJ2-5,TGTGCCTGGAGTCGAGGACTAGCGGGGGGGGAGACCCAGTACTTC,CAWSRGLAGGETQYF
TRBV5-8,TRBD1,-,TRBJ1-5,TGTGCCAGCAGCACCCGGACAGGGGGCGGGCAGCCCCAGCATTTT,CASSTRTGGGQPQHF
TRBV5-6,-,-,TRBJ1-1,TGTGCCAGCAGCTTGGGAGGGAATGAAGCTTTCTTT,CASSLGGNEAFF
TRBV7-8,TRBD1,-,TRBJ1-1,TGTGCCAGCAGCAAATCAGGGGGCCTGAACACTGAAGCTTTCTTT,CASSKSGGLNTEAFF
TRBV7-2,-,-,TRBJ1-1,TGTGCCAGCAGCTTAGGGCAGATGAACACTGAAGCTTTCTTT,CASSLGQMNTEAFF
TRBV5-6,-,-,TRBJ2-7,TGTGCCAGCAGCTTGTATGCTACGAAGCAGTACTTC,CASSLYATKQYF
TRBV2,TRBD1,-,TRBJ1-2,TGTGCCAGCAGCAAGACCGGGACAGACCTCATCTATGGCTACACCTTC,CASSKTGTDLIYGYTF
TRBV19,-,-,TRBJ1-5,TGTGCCAGTAGTATAAGAGGGAATAGCAATCAGCCCCAGCATTTT,CASSIRGNSNQPQHF
TRBV28,-,-,TRBJ1-2,TGTGCCAGCAGTTTACGTCTGTATGGCTACACCTTC,CASSLRLYGYTF
TRBV2,-,-,TRBJ1-1,TGTGCCAGCTCGGCACAGCTAAACACTGAAGCTTTCTTT,CASSAQLNTEAFF
TRBV7-9,TRBD1,-,TRBJ1-1,TGTGCCAGCAGCTTCCGGGACAGGGGCCCCCAGGGCACTGAAGCTTTCTTT,CASSFRDRGPQGTEAFF
TRBV28,-,-,TRBJ1-3,TGTGCCAGCAGTTTTGTTGGGGCCAGGGGAAACACCATATATTTT,CASSFVGARGNTIYF
TRBV5-5,-,once,TRBJ1-1,TGTGCCAGCAGCTTAGGTGGGCAGCGGGGGACCAACACTGAAGCTTTCTTT,CASSLGGQRGTNTEAFF